The source of this T cell receptor beta chain is a study of T cell responses to AZD1222 COVID-19 vaccine. The CDR3 loop spans 15 amino acids. V dropped 5 bases and J dropped 5 bases, with 16 bases sitting between them. The germline V gene has CDR1 LNHDA and CDR2 SQIVND (reference sequence). Produced via immunoSEQ multiplex PCR; TCRdb's table is partial and in-frame only. The table lists fewer than 130,000 clones, about 93% of them singletons. This TCR derives from an adult in good health. Specimen: peripheral blood, collected on day 0 of AZD1222 vaccination. The J gene is TRBJ1-5, the V gene TRBV19; no clear D gene. The CDR3 nucleotides read TGTGCCAGTAGTTATCAGCTCACGAGCTATCAGCCCCAGCATTTT. This gives the protein CASSYQLTSYQPQHF. Full variable domain (outside the CDR3, taken from reference TRBV19 and TRBJ1-5): DGGITQSPKYLFRKEGQNVTLSCEQNLNHDAMYWYRQDPGQGLRLIYYSQIVNDFQKGDIAEGYSVSREKKESFPLTVTSAQKNPTAFYLCASSYQLTSYQPQHFGDGTRLSIL.